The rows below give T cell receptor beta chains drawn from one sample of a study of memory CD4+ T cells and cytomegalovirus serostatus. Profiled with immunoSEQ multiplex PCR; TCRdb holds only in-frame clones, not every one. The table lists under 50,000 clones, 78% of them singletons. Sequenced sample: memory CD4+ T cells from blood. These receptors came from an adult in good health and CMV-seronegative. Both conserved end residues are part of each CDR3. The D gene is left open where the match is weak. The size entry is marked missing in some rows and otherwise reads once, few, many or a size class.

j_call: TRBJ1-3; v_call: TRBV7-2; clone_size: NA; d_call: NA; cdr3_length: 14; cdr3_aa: CASSSGTSGNTIYF; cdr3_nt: TGTGCCAGCAGCTCCGGGACATCTGGAAACACCATATATTTT
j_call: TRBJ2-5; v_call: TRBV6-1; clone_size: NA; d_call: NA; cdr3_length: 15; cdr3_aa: CASSRTQGSGETQYF; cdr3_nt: TGTGCCAGCAGCCGAACCCAGGGTTCTGGAGAGACCCAGTACTTC
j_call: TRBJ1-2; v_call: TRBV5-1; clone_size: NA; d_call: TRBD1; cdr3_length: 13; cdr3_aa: CASSLGTGNGYTF; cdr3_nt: TGCGCCAGCAGCTTGGGGACAGGGAATGGCTACACCTTC
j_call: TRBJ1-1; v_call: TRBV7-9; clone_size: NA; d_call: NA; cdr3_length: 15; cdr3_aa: CASSPGRVEGTEAFF; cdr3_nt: TGTGCCAGCAGCCCCGGGAGGGTGGAGGGCACTGAAGCTTTCTTT
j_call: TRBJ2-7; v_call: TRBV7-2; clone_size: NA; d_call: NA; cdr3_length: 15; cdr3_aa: CASSLGGVRGDEQYF; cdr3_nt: TGTGCCAGCAGCTTAGGTGGCGTCAGGGGCGACGAGCAGTACTTC
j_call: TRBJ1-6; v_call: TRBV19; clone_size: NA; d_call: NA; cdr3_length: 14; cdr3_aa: CASSSLGQGSPLHF; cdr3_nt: TGTGCCAGTAGTTCTTTGGGACAAGGTTCACCCCTCCACTTT
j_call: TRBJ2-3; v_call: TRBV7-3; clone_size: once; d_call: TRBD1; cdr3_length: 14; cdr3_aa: CASSLGQGTDTQYF; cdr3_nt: TGTGCCAGCAGCTTAGGACAGGGGACAGATACGCAGTATTTT
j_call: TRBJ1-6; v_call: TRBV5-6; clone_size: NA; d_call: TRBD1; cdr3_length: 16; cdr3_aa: CASSDRARITYSPLHF; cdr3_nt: TGTGCCAGCAGCGACAGGGCACGAATAACGTATTCACCCCTCCACTTT
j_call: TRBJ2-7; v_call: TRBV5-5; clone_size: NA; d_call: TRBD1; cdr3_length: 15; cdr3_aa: CASSSGTGGRYEQYF; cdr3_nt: TGTGCCAGCAGCTCGGGGACAGGGGGCAGATACGAGCAGTACTTC
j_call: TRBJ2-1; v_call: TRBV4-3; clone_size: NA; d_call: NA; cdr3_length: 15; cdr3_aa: CASSQDLGMDNEQFF; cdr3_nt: TGCGCCAGCAGCCAAGATCTGGGCATGGACAATGAGCAGTTCTTC
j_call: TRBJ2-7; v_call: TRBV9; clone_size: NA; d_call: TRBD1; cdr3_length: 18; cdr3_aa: CASSVDPQQGGSNYEQYF; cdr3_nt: TGTGCCAGCAGCGTAGACCCCCAACAGGGGGGCTCGAACTACGAGCAGTACTTC
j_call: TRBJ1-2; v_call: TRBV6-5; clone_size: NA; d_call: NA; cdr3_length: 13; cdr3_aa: CASSFLPLYGYTF; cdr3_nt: TGTGCCAGCAGTTTCCTACCTCTTTATGGCTACACCTTC
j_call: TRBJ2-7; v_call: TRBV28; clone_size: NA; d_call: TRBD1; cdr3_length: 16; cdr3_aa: CASSSLRDRGRYEQYF; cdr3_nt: TGTGCCAGCAGTTCCCTCCGGGACAGGGGAAGGTACGAGCAGTACTTC
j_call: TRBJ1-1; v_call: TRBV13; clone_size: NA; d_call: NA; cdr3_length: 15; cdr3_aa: CASSLVRGINTEAFF; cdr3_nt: TGTGCCAGCAGCTTAGTGAGGGGGATAAACACTGAAGCTTTCTTT
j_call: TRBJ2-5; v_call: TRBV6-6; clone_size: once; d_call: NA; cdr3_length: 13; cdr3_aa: CASQDSYQETQYF; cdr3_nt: TGTGCCAGTCAGGACTCGTACCAAGAGACCCAGTACTTC
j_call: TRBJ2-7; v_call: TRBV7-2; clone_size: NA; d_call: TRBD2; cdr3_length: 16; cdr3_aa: CASSPRGGDPTYEQYF; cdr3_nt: TGTGCCAGCAGCCCCCGGGGGGGTGACCCCACCTACGAGCAGTACTTC
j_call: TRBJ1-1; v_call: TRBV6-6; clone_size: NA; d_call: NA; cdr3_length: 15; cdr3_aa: CASSARGAVNTEAFF; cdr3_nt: TGTGCCAGCAGTGCCCGGGGGGCGGTGAACACTGAAGCTTTCTTT
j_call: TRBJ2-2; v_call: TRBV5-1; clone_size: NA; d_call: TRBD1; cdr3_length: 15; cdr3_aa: CASRPGTVNTGELFF; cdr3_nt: TGCGCCAGCCGACCCGGGACAGTGAACACCGGGGAGCTGTTTTTT
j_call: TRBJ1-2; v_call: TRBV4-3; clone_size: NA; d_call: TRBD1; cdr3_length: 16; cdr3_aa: CASSQRAARGRGGYTF; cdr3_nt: TGCGCCAGCAGCCAAAGGGCGGCCAGGGGGCGAGGCGGCTACACCTTC
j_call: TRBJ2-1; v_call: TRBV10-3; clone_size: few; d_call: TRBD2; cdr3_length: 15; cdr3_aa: CATGLGSGGANEQFF; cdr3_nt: TGTGCCACCGGGTTGGGTAGCGGGGGGGCAAATGAGCAGTTCTTC
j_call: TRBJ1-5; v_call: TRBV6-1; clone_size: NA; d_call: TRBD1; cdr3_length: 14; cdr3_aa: CASSYDRGNQPQHF; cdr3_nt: TGTGCCAGCAGCTACGACAGGGGTAATCAGCCCCAGCATTTT
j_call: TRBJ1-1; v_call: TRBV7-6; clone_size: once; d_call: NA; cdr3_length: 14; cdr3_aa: CASSNLLRNTEAFF; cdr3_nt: TGTGCCAGCAGCAACCTACTACGGAACACTGAAGCTTTCTTT
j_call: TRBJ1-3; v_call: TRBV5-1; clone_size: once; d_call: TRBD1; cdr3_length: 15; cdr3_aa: CASSLGGQGENTIYF; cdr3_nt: TGCGCCAGCAGCCTGGGGGGACAGGGAGAAAACACCATATATTTT
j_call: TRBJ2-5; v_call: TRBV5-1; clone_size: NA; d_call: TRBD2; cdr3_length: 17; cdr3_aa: CASSHASSGASQETQYF; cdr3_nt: TGCGCCAGCAGCCACGCCTCTAGCGGGGCCAGCCAAGAGACCCAGTACTTC
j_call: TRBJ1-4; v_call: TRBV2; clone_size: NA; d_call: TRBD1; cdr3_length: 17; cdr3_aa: CASSAPPTGVANEKLFF; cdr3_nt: TGTGCCAGCAGTGCCCCACCTACAGGGGTAGCTAATGAAAAACTGTTTTTT
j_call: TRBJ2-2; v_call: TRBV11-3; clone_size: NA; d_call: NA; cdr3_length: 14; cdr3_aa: CASSLVMNTGELFF; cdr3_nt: TGTGCCAGCAGCTTAGTTATGAACACCGGGGAGCTGTTTTTT
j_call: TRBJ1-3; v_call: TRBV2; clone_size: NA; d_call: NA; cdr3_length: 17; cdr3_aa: CASSELEGSLGGNTIYF; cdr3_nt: TGTGCCAGCAGTGAATTAGAAGGTTCTTTGGGAGGAAACACCATATATTTT
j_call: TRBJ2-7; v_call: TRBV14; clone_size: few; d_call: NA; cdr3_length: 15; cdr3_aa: CASSQGRVTSYEQYF; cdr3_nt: TGTGCCAGCAGCCAAGGCCGTGTCACCTCCTACGAGCAGTACTTC
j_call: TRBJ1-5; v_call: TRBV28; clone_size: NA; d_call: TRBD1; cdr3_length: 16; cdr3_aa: CASSLPTGGGNQPQHF; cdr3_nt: TGTGCCAGCAGCTTACCTACAGGGGGCGGCAATCAGCCCCAGCATTTT